The clone carrying this T cell receptor (beta chain) came up a few times. The antigen remains undetermined. The sample belongs to a study of OX40 agonist ivuxolimab in advanced cancers. The overall study: Of mixed ages from about 23 to 90 and averaging around 60 years, the group was roughly 85% male.

The protocol was immunoSEQ multiplex PCR, while the TCRdb copy is restricted to in-frame clones and leaves out a portion. The sample carries some 46,000 clones, around 92% recorded once. Patients were ineligible given autoimmune disease history or systemic immunosuppression. Findings and limits, study-wide: Both CD4+ and CD8+ T cell populations in blood had undergone clonal expansion by week 6 at 0.1 to 3.0 mg/kg.

CDR1 is LNHNV and CDR2 is YYDKDF in the germline V gene (reference sequence). Trimming cost V 5 bases and J 5 bases; bases outside gene matches: 5. CDR3 size: 14 residues. Specimen: CD4+ or CD8+ T cells sorted from blood, collected in a trial of the OX40 agonist ivuxolimab. The TCR was taken from an adult with an advanced solid tumor such as melanoma, head and neck, liver or kidney cancer. This chain joins TRBV15 and TRBJ1-5, with TRBD1 matching over 8 bases. The DNA of the CDR3 is TGTGCCACCAGCCGACAGGGGAATGATCAGCCCCAGCATTTT. Its translation is CATSRQGNDQPQHF.